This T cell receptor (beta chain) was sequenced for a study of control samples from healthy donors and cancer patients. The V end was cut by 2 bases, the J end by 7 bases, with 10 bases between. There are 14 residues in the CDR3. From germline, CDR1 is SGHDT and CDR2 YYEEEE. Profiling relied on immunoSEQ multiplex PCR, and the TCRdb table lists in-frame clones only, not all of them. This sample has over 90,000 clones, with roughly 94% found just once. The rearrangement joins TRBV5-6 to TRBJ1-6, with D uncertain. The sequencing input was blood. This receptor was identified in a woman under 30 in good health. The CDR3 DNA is TGTGCCAGCAGCTTCGCGTACGGCAATTCACCCCTCCACTTT. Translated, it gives CASSFAYGNSPLHF.